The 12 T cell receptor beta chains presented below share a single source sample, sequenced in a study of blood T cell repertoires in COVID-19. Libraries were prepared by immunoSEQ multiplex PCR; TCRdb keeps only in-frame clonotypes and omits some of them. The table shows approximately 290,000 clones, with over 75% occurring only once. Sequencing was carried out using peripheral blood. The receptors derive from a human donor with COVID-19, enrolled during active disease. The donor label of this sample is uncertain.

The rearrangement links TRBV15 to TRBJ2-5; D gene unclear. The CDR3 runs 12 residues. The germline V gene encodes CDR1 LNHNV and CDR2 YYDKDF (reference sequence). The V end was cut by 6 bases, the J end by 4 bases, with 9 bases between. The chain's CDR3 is CATSPNRETQYF. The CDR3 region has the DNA TGTGCCACCAGTCCGAATAGAGAGACCCAGTACTTC.

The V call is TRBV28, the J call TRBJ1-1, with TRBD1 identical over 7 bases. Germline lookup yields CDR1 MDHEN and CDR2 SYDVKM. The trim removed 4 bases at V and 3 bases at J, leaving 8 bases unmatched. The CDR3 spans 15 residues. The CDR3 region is CASSSTGGGYTEAFF. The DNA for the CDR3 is TGTGCCAGCAGTTCCACTGGAGGGGGCTACACTGAAGCTTTCTTT.

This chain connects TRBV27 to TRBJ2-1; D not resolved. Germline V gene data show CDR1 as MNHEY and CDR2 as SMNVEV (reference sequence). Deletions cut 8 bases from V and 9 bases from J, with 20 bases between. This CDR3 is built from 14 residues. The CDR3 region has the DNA TGTGCCAGCCAACTACTGGCGGCTAATTTTGAGCAGTTCTTC. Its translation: CASQLLAANFEQFF.

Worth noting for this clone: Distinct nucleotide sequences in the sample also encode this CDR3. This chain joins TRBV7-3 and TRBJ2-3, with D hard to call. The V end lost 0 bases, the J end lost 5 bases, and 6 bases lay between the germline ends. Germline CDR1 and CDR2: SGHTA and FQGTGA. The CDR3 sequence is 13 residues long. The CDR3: CASSLTREDTQYF. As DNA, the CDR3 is TGTGCCAGCAGCTTAACTCGAGAAGATACGCAGTATTTT.

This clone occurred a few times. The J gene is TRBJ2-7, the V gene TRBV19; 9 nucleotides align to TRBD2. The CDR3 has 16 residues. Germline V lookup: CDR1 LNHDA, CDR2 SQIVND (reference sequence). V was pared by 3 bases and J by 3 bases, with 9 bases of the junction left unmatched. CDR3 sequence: CASSIGLAGTIYEQYF. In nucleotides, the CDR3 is TGTGCCAGTAGTATCGGGCTAGCGGGAACCATCTACGAGCAGTACTTC.

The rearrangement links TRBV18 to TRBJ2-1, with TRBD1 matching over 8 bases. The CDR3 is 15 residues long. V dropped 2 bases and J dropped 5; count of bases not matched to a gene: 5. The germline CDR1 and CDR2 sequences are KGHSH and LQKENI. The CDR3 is CASSPRQGSNNEQFF. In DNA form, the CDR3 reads TGTGCCAGCTCACCAAGACAGGGGAGTAACAATGAGCAGTTCTTC.

The CDR3 sequence is CASSLRDRGGGYTF. CDR3 in DNA: TGTGCCAGCAGTTTAAGGGACAGGGGCGGTGGCTACACCTTC. The chain carries TRBV27 and TRBJ1-2; 10 nucleotides align to TRBD1. After removal of 2 bases from V and 7 bases from J, the junction contained 4 bases not matched to a gene. The CDR3 is made up of 14 amino acids. The germline V gene has CDR1 MNHEY and CDR2 SMNVEV (reference sequence).

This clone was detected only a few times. The CDR3 DNA is TGCAGCGTGGACCGGGCCGGGACTAGCGGGAGGTTCGGTGAGCAGTTCTTC. The encoded protein is CSVDRAGTSGRFGEQFF. The chain joins TRBV29-1 to TRBJ2-1; 15 bases agree with TRBD2. The CDR3 extends over 17 amino acids. Germline CDR1 reads SQVTM; CDR2 reads ANQGSEA. J gave up 9 bases and V 6 bases, and 15 bases lay outside the gene matches.

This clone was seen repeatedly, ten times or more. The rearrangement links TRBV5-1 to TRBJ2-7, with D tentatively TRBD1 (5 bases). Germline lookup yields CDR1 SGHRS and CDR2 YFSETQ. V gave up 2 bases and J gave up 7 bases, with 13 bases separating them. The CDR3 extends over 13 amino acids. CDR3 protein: CASSFPQGGEQYF. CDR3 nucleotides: TGCGCCAGCAGCTTCCCCCAGGGTGGGGAGCAGTACTTC. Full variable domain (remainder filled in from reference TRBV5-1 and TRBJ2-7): KAGVTQTPRYLIKTRGQQVTLSCSPISGHRSVSWYQQTPGQGLQFLFEYFSETQRNKGNFPGRFSGRQFSNSRSEMNVSTLELGDSALYLCASSFPQGGEQYFGPGTRLTVT.

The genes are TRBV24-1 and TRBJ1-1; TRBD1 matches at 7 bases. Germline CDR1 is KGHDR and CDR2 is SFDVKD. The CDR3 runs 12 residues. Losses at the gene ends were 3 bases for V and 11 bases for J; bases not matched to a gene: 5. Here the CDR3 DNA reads TGTGCCACCAGTGATCGACAGGGTTCGGCTTTCTTT. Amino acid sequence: CATSDRQGSAFF.

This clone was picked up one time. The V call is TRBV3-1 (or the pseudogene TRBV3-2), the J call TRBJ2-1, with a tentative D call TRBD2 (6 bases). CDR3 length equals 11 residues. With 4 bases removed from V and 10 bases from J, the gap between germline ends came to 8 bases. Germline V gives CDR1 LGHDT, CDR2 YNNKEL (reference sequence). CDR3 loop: CASSLGLEQFF. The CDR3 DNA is TGTGCCAGCAGCCTCGGACTAGAGCAGTTCTTC.

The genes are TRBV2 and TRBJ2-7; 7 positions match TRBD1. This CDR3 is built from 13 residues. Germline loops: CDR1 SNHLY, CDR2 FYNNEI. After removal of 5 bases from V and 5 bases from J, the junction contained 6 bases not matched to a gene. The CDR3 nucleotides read TGTGCCAGCAGTATAAACAGGGGCAACGAGCAGTACTTC. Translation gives CASSINRGNEQYF. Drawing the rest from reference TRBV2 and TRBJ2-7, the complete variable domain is EPEVTQTPSHQVTQMGQEVILRCVPISNHLYFYWYRQILGQKVEFLVSFYNNEISEKSEIFDDQFSVERPDGSNFTLKIRSTKLEDSAMYFCASSINRGNEQYFGPGTRLTVT.